This T cell receptor beta chain stems from a study of T cell responses to AZD1222 COVID-19 vaccine. Study-wide points: Females made up more of the donors, who were largely white British, and clonal diversity may have come out too low.

In the case of this clone: Antigen specificity is unknown.

Trimming stripped 0 bases from V and 7 bases from J, with 4 bases between. CDR1 and CDR2 from the germline V gene are LNHNV and YYDKDF (reference sequence). The CDR3 has 13 amino acids. Using immunoSEQ multiplex PCR, the repertoire was profiled, and TCRdb retains in-frame clones only, with some absent. The sample contains 45,000 to 55,000 clones, about 80% of which appear only once. The gene calls are TRBV15 and TRBJ1-6; D ambiguous. The starting material was peripheral blood, obtained on day 0 of AZD1222 vaccination. The clonotype originates from an adult in good health. The CDR3 DNA follows: TGTGCCACCAGCAGAGATGCCAATTCACCCCTCCACTTT. Protein sequence: CATSRDANSPLHF.